This entry features one T cell receptor (beta chain) sequence. This specimen comes from a study of OX40 agonist ivuxolimab in advanced cancers. The protocol was immunoSEQ multiplex PCR, while the TCRdb copy is restricted to in-frame clones and leaves out a portion. This table has tens of thousands of clones, around 90% appearing once. This receptor was taken from an adult with an advanced solid tumor such as melanoma, head and neck, liver or kidney cancer. Here the sequenced sample was CD4+ or CD8+ T cells sorted from blood, taken in a trial of the OX40 agonist ivuxolimab.

The CDR3 DNA reads TGTGCCAGCAGCCAAGATCAGAAGGGAACCCAGTACTTC. It yields the protein CASSQDQKGTQYF. The J gene is TRBJ2-5, the V gene TRBV4-2; D not resolved. This CDR3 is built from 13 residues. Germline V gene data show CDR1 as LGHNA and CDR2 as YNFKEQ. The V end lost 0 bases, the J end lost 8 bases, and 10 bases lay between the germline ends.